This entry features one T cell receptor (beta chain) sequence. Assay: immunoSEQ multiplex PCR; the TCRdb copy retains only in-frame clones and omits some. In the table there are about 650,000 clones, nearly 97% of which are singletons. The CDR3 runs to 13 residues. Trimming removed 4 bases from V and 6 bases from J; junction bases left unmatched: 6. Germline CDR1 and CDR2: SGHNT and YYREEE (reference sequence). The sample originates from a study of shared clonotypes between healthy human individuals. Naivety among CD8 cells was defined by CD45RO negativity and positive CCR7 selection, thereby excluding terminally differentiated effector memory CD45RA+ cells.

V and J are TRBV5-4 and TRBJ1-2; 7 nucleotides agree with TRBD1. This receptor was identified in a woman in her twenties or thirties in good health. The source material was naive CD8+ T cells sorted from blood. The CDR3 DNA follows: TGTGCCAGCAGCCTGCAGGGGGGGGATGGCTACACCTTC. This gives the protein CASSLQGGDGYTF.